The rows below give T cell receptor beta chains drawn from one sample of a study of beta chain features in type 1 diabetes. Data came from immunoSEQ multiplex PCR; TCRdb stores just in-frame clones and leaves some out. This sample yields 550,000 to 850,000 clones, of which roughly 13% are seen a single time; about 0.02% belongs to the top ten. The sample comprised naive CD4+ T cells from blood. Source of these receptors: a man aged 18 to 35 with type 1 diabetes. The CDR3 runs from the conserved cysteine through the conserved F or W. Fields, in order: J gene, clone size, V gene, D gene, CDR3 protein, CDR3 DNA. D genes are given only for firm matches. The size field is filled for only some rows; it gives once, few, many or a size class.

j_call: TRBJ2-5; clone_size: NA; v_call: TRBV19; d_call: NA; cdr3_aa: CASSKDSQETQYF; cdr3_nt: TGTGCCAGTAGTAAAGACAGCCAAGAGACCCAGTACTTC
j_call: TRBJ2-6; clone_size: few; v_call: TRBV18; d_call: NA; cdr3_aa: CASSRPGGGSGANVLTF; cdr3_nt: TGTGCCAGCTCACGACCAGGAGGGGGCTCTGGGGCCAACGTCCTGACTTTC
j_call: TRBJ1-5; clone_size: NA; v_call: TRBV10-3; d_call: NA; cdr3_aa: CAISESIRDQPQHF; cdr3_nt: TGTGCCATCAGTGAGTCGATTCGGGATCAGCCCCAGCATTTT
j_call: TRBJ2-7; clone_size: once; v_call: TRBV7-6; d_call: TRBD1; cdr3_aa: CASSRGDRVYEQYF; cdr3_nt: TGTGCCAGCAGCCGCGGGGACAGGGTCTACGAGCAGTACTTC
j_call: TRBJ1-1; clone_size: NA; v_call: TRBV6-5; d_call: NA; cdr3_aa: CASSYERMNTEAFF; cdr3_nt: TGTGCCAGCAGTTACGAGCGTATGAACACTGAAGCTTTCTTT
j_call: TRBJ1-4; clone_size: few; v_call: TRBV2; d_call: TRBD1; cdr3_aa: CATTGYTGTGEEKLFF; cdr3_nt: TGTGCCACCACCGGCTATACCGGGACAGGGGAAGAAAAACTGTTTTTT
j_call: TRBJ2-3; clone_size: few; v_call: TRBV7-9; d_call: TRBD2; cdr3_aa: CASSSGRDTQYF; cdr3_nt: TGTGCCAGCAGCTCCGGGAGGGATACGCAGTATTTT
j_call: TRBJ1-1; clone_size: NA; v_call: TRBV5-1; d_call: TRBD1; cdr3_aa: CASSPPGQGARGTEAFF; cdr3_nt: TGCGCCAGCAGCCCCCCGGGACAGGGGGCTCGAGGCACTGAAGCTTTCTTT
j_call: TRBJ2-7; clone_size: few; v_call: TRBV7-8; d_call: NA; cdr3_aa: CASSLGAQYEQYF; cdr3_nt: TGTGCCAGCAGCTTAGGGGCCCAATACGAGCAGTACTTC
j_call: TRBJ2-5; clone_size: few; v_call: TRBV7-7; d_call: NA; cdr3_aa: CASSLGTAFQETQYF; cdr3_nt: TGTGCTAGCAGCTTGGGGACTGCATTTCAAGAGACCCAGTACTTC
j_call: TRBJ2-1; clone_size: NA; v_call: TRBV18; d_call: NA; cdr3_aa: CASSRYVESSYNEQFF; cdr3_nt: TGTGCCAGCTCAAGGTATGTGGAGAGCTCCTACAATGAGCAGTTCTTC
j_call: TRBJ2-3; clone_size: NA; v_call: TRBV5-4; d_call: TRBD1; cdr3_aa: CASSGQGASTDTQYF; cdr3_nt: TGTGCCAGCAGCGGACAGGGTGCATCCACAGATACGCAGTATTTT
j_call: TRBJ1-2; clone_size: few; v_call: TRBV7-9; d_call: TRBD1; cdr3_aa: CASSFADRAPGYTF; cdr3_nt: TGTGCCAGCAGCTTTGCAGACAGGGCTCCTGGCTACACCTTC
j_call: TRBJ1-6; clone_size: few; v_call: TRBV5-1; d_call: NA; cdr3_aa: CASSLSYEKWVSPLHF; cdr3_nt: TGCGCCAGCAGCTTGTCCTACGAGAAATGGGTTTCACCCCTCCACTTT
j_call: TRBJ2-3; clone_size: NA; v_call: TRBV28; d_call: TRBD1; cdr3_aa: CASRDPGQVHTDTQYF; cdr3_nt: TGTGCCAGCAGAGATCCGGGACAGGTGCACACAGATACGCAGTATTTT